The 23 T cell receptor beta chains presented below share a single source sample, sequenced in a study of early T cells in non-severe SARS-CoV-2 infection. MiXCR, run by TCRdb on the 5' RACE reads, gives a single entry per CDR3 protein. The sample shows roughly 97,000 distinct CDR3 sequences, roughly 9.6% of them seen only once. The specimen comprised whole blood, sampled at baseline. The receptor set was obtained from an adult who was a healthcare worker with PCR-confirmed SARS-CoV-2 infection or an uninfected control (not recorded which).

The CDR3 is CATSRDLANEQFF. CDR3 nucleotide sequence: TGTGCCACCAGCAGAGATCTGGCCAATGAGCAGTTCTTC. This chain joins TRBV15 and TRBJ2-1; unclear D gene. V lost 0 bases to trimming and J lost 6 bases, with 6 bases between them. CDR1 and CDR2 from the germline V gene are LNHNV and YYDKDF (reference sequence). This CDR3 is built from 13 residues.

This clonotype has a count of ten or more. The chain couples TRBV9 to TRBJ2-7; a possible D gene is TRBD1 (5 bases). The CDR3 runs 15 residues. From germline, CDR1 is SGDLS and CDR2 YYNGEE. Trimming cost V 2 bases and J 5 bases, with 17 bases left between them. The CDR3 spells CASSVYGAAADEQYF. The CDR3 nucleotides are TGTGCCAGCAGCGTTTATGGGGCCGCCGCCGACGAGCAGTACTTC.

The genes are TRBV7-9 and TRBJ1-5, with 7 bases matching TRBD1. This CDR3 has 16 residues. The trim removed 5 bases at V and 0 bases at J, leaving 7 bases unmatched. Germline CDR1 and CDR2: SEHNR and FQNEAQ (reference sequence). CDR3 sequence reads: CASSLTQGSSNQPQHF. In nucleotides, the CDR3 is TGTGCCAGCAGCCTTACACAGGGGTCTAGCAATCAGCCCCAGCATTTT.

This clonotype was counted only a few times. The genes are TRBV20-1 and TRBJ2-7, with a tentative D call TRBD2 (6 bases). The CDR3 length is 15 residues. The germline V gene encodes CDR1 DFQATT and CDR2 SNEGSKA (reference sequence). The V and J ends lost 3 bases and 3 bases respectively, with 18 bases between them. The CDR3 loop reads CSASVGGALGYEQYF. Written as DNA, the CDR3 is TGCAGTGCTAGTGTCGGAGGGGCTTTGGGCTACGAGCAGTACTTC.

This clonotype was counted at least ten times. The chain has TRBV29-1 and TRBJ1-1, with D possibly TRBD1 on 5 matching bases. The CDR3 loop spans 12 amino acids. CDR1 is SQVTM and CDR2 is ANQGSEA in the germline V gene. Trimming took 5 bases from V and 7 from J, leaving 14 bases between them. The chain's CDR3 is CSVSSGRVEAFF. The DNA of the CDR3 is TGCAGCGTTTCCTCAGGGAGGGTTGAAGCTTTCTTT.

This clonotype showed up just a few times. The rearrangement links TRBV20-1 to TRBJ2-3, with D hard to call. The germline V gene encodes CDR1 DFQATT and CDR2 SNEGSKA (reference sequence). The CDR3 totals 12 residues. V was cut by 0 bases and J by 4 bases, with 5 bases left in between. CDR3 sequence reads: CSARDLPDTQYF. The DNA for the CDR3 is TGCAGTGCTAGAGATCTTCCAGATACGCAGTATTTT.

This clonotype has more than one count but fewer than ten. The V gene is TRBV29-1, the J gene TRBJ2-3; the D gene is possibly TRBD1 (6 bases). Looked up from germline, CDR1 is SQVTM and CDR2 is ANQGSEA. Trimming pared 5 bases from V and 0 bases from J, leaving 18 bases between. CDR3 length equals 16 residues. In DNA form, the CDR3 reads TGCAGCGTTCCTTCCGGGACATCTCTTAGCACAGATACGCAGTATTTT. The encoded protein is CSVPSGTSLSTDTQYF.

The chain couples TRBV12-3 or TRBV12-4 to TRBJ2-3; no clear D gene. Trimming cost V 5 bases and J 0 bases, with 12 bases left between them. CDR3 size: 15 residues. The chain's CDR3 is CASSPAGFSTDTQYF. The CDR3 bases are TGTGCCAGCAGTCCAGCTGGATTCAGCACAGATACGCAGTATTTT.

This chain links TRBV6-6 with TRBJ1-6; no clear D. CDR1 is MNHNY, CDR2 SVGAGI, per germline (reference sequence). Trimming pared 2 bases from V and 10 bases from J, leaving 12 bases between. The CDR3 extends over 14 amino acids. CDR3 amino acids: CASSYLPESSPLHF. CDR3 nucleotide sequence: TGTGCCAGCAGTTACCTTCCCGAGTCCTCACCCCTCCACTTT.

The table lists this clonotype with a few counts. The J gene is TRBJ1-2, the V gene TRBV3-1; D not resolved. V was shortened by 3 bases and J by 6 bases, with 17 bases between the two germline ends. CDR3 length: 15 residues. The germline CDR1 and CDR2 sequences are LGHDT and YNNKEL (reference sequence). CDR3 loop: CASSQAANSGDGYTF. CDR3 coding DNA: TGTGCCAGCAGCCAGGCCGCTAACTCAGGTGATGGCTACACCTTC.

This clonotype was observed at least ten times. CDR3 in amino acids: CASRESGVGSNEQFF. In DNA form, the CDR3 reads TGTGCCAGCAGGGAGAGCGGGGTAGGATCGAATGAGCAGTTCTTC. The chain employs TRBV2 and TRBJ2-1, with 7 nucleotides matching TRBD2. CDR3 length: 15 amino acids. J lost 7 bases, V lost 6 bases, and 12 bases had no gene match. Germline CDR1 is SNHLY and CDR2 is FYNNEI. Full variable domain (remainder filled in from reference TRBV2 and TRBJ2-1): EPEVTQTPSHQVTQMGQEVILRCVPISNHLYFYWYRQILGQKVEFLVSFYNNEISEKSEIFDDQFSVERPDGSNFTLKIRSTKLEDSAMYFCASRESGVGSNEQFFGPGTRLTVL.

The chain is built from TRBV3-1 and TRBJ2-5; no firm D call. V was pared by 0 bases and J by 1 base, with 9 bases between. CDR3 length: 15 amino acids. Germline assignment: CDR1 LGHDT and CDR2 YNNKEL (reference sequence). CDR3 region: CASSQDPNPQETQYF. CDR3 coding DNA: TGTGCCAGCAGCCAAGATCCCAACCCCCAAGAGACCCAGTACTTC.

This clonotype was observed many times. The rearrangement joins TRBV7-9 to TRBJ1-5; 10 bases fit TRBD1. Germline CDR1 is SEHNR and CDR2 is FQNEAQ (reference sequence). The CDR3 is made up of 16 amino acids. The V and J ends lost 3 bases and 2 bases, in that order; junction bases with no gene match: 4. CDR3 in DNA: TGTGCCAGCAGCTTCGGACAGGGGGGCGGCAATCAGCCCCAGCATTTT. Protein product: CASSFGQGGGNQPQHF. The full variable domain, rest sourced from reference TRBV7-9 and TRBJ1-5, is DTGVSQNPRHKITKRGQNVTFRCDPISEHNRLYWYRQTLGQGPEFLTYFQNEAQLEKSRLLSDRFSAERPKGSFSTLEIQRTEQGDSAMYLCASSFGQGGGNQPQHFGDGTRLSIL.

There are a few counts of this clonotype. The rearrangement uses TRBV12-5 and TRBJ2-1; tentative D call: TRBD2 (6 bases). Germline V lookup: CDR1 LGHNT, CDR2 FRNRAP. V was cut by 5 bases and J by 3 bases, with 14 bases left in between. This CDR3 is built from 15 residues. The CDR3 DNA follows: TGTGCTAGTGGTCCCGGGGGATCGGGCTACAATGAGCAGTTCTTC. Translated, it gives CASGPGGSGYNEQFF.

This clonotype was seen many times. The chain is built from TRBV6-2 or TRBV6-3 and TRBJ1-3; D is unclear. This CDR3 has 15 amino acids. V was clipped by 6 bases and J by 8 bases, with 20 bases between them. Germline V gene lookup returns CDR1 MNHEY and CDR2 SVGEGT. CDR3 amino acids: CASRSYGGGGDTIYF. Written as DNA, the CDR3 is TGTGCCAGCAGATCCTACGGTGGCGGTGGTGACACCATATATTTT.

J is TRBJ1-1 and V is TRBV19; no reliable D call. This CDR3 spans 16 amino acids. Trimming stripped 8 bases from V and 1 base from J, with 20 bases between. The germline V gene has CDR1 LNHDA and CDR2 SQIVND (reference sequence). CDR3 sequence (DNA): TGTGCCAGTGGCCTACGTTGTTGCACCGAGAACACTGAAGCTTTCTTT. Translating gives CASGLRCCTENTEAFF. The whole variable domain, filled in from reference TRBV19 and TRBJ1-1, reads DGGITQSPKYLFRKEGQNVTLSCEQNLNHDAMYWYRQDPGQGLRLIYYSQIVNDFQKGDIAEGYSVSREKKESFPLTVTSAQKNPTAFYLCASGLRCCTENTEAFFGQGTRLTVV.

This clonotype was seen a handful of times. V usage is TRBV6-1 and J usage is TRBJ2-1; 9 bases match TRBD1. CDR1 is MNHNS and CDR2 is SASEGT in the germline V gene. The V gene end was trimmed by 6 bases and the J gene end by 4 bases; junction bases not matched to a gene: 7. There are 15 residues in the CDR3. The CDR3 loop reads CASRISQGAYNEQFF. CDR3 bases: TGTGCCAGCAGAATATCACAGGGGGCTTACAATGAGCAGTTCTTC.

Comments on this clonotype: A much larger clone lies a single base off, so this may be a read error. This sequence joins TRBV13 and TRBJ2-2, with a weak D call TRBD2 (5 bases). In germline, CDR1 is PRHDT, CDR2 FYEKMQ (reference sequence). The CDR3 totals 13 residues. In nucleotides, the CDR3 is TGTGTCAGTAACCGGGGGAACACCGGGGAGCTGTTTTTT. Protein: CVSNRGNTGELFF.

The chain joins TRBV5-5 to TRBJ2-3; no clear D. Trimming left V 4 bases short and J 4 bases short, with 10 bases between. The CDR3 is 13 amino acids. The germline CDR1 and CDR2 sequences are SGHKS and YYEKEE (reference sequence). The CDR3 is CASSVGPPDTQYF. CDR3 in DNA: TGTGCCAGCAGCGTAGGCCCCCCAGATACGCAGTATTTT.

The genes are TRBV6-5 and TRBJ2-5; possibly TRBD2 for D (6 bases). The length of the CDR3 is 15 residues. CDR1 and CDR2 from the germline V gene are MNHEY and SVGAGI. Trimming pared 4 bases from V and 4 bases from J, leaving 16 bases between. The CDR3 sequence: CASSFRGGLGETQYF. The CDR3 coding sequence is TGTGCCAGCAGTTTCAGAGGAGGGCTGGGAGAGACCCAGTACTTC.

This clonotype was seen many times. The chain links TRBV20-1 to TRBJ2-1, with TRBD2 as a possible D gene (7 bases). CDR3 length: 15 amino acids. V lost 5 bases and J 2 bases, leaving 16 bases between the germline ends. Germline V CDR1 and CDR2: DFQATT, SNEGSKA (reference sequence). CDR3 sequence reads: CSAQNRGRAYNEQFF. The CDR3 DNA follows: TGCAGTGCTCAAAATAGGGGGAGGGCCTACAATGAGCAGTTCTTC.

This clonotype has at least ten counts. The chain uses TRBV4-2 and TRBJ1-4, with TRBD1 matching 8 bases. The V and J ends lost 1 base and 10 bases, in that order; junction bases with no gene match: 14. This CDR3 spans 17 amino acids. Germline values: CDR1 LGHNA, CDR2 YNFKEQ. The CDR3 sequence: CASSQGSPAGGGGKLFF. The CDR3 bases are TGTGCCAGCAGCCAAGGTTCCCCCGCAGGGGGCGGGGGAAAACTGTTTTTT.

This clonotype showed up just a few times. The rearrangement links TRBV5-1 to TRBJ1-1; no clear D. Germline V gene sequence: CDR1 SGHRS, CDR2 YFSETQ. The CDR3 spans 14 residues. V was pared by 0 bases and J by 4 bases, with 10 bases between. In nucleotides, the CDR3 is TGCGCCAGCAGCTTGGGGGTCGGCCTCACTGAAGCTTTCTTT. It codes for CASSLGVGLTEAFF.